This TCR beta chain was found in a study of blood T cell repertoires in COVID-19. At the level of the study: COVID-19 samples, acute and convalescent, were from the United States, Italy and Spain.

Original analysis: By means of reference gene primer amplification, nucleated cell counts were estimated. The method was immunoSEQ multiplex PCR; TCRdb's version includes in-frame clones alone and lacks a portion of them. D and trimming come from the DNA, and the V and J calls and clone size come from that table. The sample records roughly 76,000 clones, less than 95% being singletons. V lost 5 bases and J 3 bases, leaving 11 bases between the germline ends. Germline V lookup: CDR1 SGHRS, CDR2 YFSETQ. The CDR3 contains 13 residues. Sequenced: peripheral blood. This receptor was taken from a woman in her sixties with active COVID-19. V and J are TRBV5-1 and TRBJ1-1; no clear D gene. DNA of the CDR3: TGCGCCAGCAGGAGAAAGCTTGACACTGAAGCTTTCTTT. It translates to CASRRKLDTEAFF.